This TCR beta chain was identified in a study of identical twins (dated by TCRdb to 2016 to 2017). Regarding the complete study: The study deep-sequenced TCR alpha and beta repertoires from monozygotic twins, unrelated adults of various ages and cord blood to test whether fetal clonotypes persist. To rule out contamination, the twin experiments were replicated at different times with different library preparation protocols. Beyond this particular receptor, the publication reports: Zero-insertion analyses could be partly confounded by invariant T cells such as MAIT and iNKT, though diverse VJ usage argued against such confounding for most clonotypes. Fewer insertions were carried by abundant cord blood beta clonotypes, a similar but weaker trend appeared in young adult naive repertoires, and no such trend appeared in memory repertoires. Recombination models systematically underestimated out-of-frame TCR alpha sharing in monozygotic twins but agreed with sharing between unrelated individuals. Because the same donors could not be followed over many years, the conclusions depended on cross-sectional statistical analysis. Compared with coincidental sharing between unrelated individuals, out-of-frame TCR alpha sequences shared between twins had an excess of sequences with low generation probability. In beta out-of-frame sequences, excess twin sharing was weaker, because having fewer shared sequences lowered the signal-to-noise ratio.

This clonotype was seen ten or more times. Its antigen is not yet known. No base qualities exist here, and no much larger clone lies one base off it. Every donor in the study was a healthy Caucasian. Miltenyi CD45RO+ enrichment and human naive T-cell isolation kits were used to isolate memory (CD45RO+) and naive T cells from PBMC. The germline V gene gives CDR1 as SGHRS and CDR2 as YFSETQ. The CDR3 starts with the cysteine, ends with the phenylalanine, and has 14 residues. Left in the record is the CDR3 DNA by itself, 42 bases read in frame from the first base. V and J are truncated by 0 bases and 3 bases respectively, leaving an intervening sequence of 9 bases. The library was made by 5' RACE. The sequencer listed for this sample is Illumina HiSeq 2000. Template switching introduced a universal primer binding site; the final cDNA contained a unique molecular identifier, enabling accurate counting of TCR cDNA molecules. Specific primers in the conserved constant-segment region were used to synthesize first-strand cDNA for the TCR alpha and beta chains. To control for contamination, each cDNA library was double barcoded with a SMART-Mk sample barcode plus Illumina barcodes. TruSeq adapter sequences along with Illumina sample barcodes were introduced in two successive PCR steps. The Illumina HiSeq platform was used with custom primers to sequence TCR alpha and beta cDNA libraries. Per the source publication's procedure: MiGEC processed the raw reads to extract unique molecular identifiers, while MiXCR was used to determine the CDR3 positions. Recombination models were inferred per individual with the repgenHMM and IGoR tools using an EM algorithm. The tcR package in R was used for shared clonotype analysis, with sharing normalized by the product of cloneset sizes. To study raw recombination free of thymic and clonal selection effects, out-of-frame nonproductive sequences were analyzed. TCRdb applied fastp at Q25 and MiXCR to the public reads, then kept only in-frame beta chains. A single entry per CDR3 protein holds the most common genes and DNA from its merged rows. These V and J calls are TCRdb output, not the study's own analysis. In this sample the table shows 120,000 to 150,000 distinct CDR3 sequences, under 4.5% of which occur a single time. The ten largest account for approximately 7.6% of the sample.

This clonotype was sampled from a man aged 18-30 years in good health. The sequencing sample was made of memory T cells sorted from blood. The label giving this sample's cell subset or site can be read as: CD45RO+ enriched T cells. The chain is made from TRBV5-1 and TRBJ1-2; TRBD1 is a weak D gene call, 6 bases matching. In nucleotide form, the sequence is TGCGCCAGCAGCTTGGGAGGACAGCACTATGGCTACACCTTC. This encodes CASSLGGQHYGYTF. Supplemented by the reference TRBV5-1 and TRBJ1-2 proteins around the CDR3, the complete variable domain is KAGVTQTPRYLIKTRGQQVTLSCSPISGHRSVSWYQQTPGQGLQFLFEYFSETQRNKGNFPGRFSGRQFSNSRSEMNVSTLELGDSALYLCASSLGGQHYGYTFGSGTRLTVV.